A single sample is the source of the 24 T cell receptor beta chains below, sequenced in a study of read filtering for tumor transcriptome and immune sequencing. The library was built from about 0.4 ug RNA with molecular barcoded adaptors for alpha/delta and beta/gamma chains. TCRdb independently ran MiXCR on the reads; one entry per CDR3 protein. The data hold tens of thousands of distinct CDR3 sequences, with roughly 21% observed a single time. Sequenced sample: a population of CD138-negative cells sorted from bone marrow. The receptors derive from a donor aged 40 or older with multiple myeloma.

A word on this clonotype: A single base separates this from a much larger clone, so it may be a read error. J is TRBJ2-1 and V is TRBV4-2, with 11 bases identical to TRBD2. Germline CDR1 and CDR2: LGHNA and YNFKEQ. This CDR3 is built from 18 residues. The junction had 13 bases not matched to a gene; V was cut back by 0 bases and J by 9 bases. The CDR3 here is CASSQDWGSGGGRGEQFF. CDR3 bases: TGTGCCAGCAGCCAAGATTGGGGTAGCGGGGGGGGTCGGGGTGAGCAGTTCTTC.

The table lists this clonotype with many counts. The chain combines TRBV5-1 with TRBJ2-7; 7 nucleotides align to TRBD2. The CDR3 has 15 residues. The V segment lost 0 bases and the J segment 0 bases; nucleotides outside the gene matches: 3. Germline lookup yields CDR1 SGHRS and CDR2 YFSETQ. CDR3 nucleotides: TGCGCCAGCAGCTTGGAGCGGGGAAGCTCCTACGAGCAGTACTTC. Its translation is CASSLERGSSYEQYF.

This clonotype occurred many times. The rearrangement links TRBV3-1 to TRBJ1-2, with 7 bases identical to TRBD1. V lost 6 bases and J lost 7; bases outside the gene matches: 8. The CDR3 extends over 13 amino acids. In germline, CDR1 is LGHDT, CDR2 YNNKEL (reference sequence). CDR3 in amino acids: CASSLQGVGGYTF. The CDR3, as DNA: TGTGCCAGCAGTCTGCAGGGGGTTGGTGGCTACACCTTC.

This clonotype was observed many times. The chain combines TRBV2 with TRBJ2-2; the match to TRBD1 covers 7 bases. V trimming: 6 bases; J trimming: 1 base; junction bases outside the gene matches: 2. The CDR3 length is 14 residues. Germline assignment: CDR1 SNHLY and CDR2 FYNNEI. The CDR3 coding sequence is TGTGCCAGCAGGAGGACAGGGAACACCGGGGAGCTGTTTTTT. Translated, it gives CASRRTGNTGELFF.

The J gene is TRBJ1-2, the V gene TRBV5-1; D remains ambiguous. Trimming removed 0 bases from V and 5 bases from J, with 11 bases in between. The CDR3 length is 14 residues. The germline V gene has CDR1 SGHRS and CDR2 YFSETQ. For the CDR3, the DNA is TGCGCCAGCAGCTTGGATGCTGGAGTTTATGGCTACACCTTC. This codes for CASSLDAGVYGYTF.

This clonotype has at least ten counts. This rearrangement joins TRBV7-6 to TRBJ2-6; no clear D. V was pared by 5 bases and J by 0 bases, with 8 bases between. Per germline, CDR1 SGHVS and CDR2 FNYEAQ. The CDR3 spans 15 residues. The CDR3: CASSPVYSGANVLTF. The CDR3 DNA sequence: TGTGCCAGCAGCCCAGTCTACTCTGGGGCCAACGTCCTGACTTTC.

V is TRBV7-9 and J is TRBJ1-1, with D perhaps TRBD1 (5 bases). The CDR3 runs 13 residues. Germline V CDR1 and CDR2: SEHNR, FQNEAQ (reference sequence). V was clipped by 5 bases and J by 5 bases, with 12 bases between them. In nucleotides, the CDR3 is TGTGCCAGCAGCAACCCCCGGGGGACTGAAGCTTTCTTT. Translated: CASSNPRGTEAFF.

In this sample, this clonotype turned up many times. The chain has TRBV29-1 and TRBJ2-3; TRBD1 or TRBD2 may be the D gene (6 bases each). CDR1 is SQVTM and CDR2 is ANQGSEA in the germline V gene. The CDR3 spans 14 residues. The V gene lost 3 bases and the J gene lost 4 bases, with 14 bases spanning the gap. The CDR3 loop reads CSVDPSRGPDTQYF. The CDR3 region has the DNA TGCAGCGTTGATCCGTCACGGGGGCCAGATACGCAGTATTTT.

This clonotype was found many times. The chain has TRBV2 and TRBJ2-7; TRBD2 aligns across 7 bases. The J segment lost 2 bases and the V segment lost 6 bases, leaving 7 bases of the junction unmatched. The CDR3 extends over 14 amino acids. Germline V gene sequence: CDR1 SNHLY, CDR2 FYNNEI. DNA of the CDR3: TGTGCCAGCAGGGGGGGGACCGCTACCTACGAGCAGTACTTC. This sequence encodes CASRGGTATYEQYF.

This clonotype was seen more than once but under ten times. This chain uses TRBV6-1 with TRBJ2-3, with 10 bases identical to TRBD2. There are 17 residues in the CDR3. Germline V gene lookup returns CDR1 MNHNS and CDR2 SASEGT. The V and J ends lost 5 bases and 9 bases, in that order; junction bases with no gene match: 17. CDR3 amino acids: CASSYTAASGGQGTQYF. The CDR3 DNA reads TGTGCCAGCAGTTACACCGCGGCTAGCGGGGGCCAGGGAACGCAGTATTTT.

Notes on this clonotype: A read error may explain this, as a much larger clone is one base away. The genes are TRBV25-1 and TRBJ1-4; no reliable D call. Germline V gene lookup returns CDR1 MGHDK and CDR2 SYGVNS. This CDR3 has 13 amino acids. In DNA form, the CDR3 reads TGTGCCACCCAGTGGGGATCTAATGAAAAACTGTCTTTT. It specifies CATQWGSNEKLSF.

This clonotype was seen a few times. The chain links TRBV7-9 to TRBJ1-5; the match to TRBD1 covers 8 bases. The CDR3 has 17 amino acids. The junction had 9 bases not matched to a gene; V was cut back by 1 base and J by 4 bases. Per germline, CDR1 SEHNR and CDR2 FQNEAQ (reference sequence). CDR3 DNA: TGTGCCAGCAGCTTAGAATACCCAGGGGGCAGGAATCAGCCCCAGCATTTT. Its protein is CASSLEYPGGRNQPQHF.

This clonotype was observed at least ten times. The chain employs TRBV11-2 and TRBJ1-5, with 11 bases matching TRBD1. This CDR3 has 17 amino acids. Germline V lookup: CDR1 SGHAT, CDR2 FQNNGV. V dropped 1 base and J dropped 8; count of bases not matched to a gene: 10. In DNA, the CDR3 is TGTGCCAGCAGCTTAGGGACAGGGGGCGGCTATGGAAAGCCCCAGCATTTT. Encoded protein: CASSLGTGGGYGKPQHF.

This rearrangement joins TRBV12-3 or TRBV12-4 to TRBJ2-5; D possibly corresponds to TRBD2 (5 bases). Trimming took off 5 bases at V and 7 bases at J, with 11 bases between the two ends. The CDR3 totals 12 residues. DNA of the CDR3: TGTGCCAGCAGTCCCACCCGGGGGACCCAGTACTTC. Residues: CASSPTRGTQYF.

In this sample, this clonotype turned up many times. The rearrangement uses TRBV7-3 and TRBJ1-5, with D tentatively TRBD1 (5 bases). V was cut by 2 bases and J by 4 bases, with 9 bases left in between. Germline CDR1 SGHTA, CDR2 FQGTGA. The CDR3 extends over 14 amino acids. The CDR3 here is CASSLLPGNQPQHF. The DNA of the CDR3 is TGTGCCAGCAGCTTATTGCCAGGGAATCAGCCCCAGCATTTT.

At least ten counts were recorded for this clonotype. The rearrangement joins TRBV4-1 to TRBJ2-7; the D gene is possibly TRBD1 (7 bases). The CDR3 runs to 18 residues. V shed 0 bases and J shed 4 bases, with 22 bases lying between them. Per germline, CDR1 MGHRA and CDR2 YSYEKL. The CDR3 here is CASSQDPSPGGGWYEQYF. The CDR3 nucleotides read TGCGCCAGCAGCCAAGATCCTTCCCCTGGAGGGGGCTGGTACGAGCAGTACTTC.

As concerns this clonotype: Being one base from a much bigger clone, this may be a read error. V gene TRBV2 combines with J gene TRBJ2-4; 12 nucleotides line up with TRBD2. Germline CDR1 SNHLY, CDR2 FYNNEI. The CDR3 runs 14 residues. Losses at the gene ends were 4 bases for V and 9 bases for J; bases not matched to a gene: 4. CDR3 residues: CASSGTSGGSIQYF. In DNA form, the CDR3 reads TGTGCCAGCAGTGGTACTAGCGGGGGGTCCATTCAGTACTTC.

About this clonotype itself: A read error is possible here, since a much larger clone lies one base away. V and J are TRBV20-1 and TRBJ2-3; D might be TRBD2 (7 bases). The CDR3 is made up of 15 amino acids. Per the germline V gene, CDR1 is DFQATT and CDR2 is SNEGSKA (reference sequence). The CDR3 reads CSTSDRTESTDTQYF. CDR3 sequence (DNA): TGCAGTACTAGCGATAGGACAGAAAGCACAGATACGCAGTATTTT.

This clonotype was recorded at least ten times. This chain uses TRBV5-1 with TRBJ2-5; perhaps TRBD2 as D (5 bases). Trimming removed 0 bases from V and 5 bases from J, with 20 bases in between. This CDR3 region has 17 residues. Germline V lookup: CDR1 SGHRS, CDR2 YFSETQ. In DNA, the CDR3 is TGCGCCAGCAGCTTGGCCCTAGGACCGCCGCAGCGGGAGACCCAGTACTTC. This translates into CASSLALGPPQRETQYF.

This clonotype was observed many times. The CDR3 loop reads CASSPRGFVTEAFF. CDR3 coding DNA: TGTGCCAGCAGCCCCAGGGGCTTTGTCACTGAAGCTTTCTTT. The chain recombines TRBV5-4 with TRBJ1-1; the D gene is possibly TRBD1 (6 bases). CDR3 size: 14 residues. Per germline, CDR1 SGHNT and CDR2 YYREEE (reference sequence). The ends were cut back, 4 bases at V and 4 bases at J, with 14 bases in the middle.

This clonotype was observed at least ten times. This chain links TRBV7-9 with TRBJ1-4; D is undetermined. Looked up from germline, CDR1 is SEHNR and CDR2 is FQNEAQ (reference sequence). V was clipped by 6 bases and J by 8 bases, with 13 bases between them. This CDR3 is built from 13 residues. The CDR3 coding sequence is TGTGCCAGCAGACAGTCCCCCATCGAAAAACTGTTTTTT. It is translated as CASRQSPIEKLFF.

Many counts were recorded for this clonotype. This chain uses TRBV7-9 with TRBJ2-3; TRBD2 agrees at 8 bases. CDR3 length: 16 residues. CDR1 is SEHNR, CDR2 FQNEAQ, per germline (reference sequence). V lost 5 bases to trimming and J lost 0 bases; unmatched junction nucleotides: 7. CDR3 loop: CASSPTERGSTDTQYF. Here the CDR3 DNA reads TGTGCCAGCAGCCCCACCGAGCGGGGGAGCACAGATACGCAGTATTTT.

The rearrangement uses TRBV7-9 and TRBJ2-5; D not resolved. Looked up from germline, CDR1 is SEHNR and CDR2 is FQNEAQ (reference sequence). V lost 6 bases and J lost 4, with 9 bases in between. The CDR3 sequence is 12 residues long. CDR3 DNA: TGTGCCAGCAGGTATTACAGAGAGACCCAGTACTTC. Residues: CASRYYRETQYF.

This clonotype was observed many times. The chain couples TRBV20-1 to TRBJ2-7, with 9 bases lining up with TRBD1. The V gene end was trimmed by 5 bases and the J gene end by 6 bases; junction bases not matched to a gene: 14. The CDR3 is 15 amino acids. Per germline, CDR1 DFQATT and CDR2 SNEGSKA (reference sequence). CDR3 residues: CSASTPETGGSEQYF. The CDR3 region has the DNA TGCAGTGCTTCCACTCCTGAGACAGGGGGTAGCGAGCAGTACTTC.